A selection of T cell receptor beta chains follows, all from one sample in a study of T cells after yellow fever vaccination. MiXCR, applied by TCRdb to the 5' RACE reads, yields one record per CDR3 protein. The sample shows around 310,000 distinct CDR3 sequences, 3% to 4.5% of them seen only once. The sequencing here drew on PBMCs, taken 5 days after the yellow fever booster vaccination. These receptors all come from a man aged 18 to 29 who received the YFV17D yellow fever vaccine. Each CDR3 is given with its conserved first and last residue. The D gene is left open where the match is weak. Not all rows give a size; the values are once, few, many and, for expanded clones, a class.

>TRBV3-1|TRBJ2-3|few|.
CASSQDPLLAGPDTQYF
TGTGCCAGCAGCCAAGACCCCCTTTTGGCAGGCCCCGATACGCAGTATTTT
>TRBV7-3|TRBJ2-3|.|.
CASSRSGDTDTQYF
TGTGCCAGCAGCCGTTCAGGGGACACAGATACGCAGTATTTT
>TRBV3-1|TRBJ2-3|few|TRBD1
CASSRTGVADTQYF
TGTGCCAGCAGCCGGACAGGGGTTGCAGATACGCAGTATTTT
>TRBV4-1|TRBJ2-7|many|.
CASSQPGQRYEQYF
TGCGCCAGCAGCCAACCGGGTCAAAGATACGAGCAGTACTTC
>TRBV11-2|TRBJ1-1|.|.
CASSLRGRGTEAFF
TGTGCCAGCAGCCTCAGGGGACGGGGCACTGAAGCTTTCTTT
>TRBV7-2|TRBJ1-6|few|.
CASSLWAAGNSPLHF
TGTGCCAGCAGCTTATGGGCAGCCGGAAATTCACCCCTCCACTTT
>TRBV20-1|TRBJ2-5|few|.
CSASWLAQETQYF
TGCAGTGCTAGTTGGCTAGCCCAAGAGACCCAGTACTTC
>TRBV6-1|TRBJ1-1|many|.
CASSEVRRGARAFF
TGTGCCAGCAGTGAAGTAAGGCGGGGGGCGCGAGCTTTCTTT
>TRBV5-1|TRBJ2-3|many|.
CASSLSGYNTDTQYF
TGCGCCAGCAGCCTCAGCGGGTACAACACAGATACGCAGTATTTT
>TRBV9|TRBJ2-1|few|.
CASSVEFNEQFF
TGTGCCAGCAGCGTAGAATTCAATGAGCAGTTCTTC
>TRBV12-3/TRBV12-4|TRBJ2-7|.|.
CASSFWGSHEQYF
TGTGCCAGCAGTTTTTGGGGGTCCCACGAGCAGTACTTC
>TRBV4-1|TRBJ2-3|few|.
CASSQGSAGIISTDTQYF
TGCGCCAGCAGCCAAGGATCCGCAGGGATCATTAGCACAGATACGCAGTATTTT
>TRBV12-3/TRBV12-4|TRBJ1-2|many|TRBD1
CASTQGQNYGYTF
TGTGCCAGCACCCAGGGACAGAACTATGGCTACACCTTC
>TRBV7-2|TRBJ1-5|few|.
CASSLFDQPQHF
TGTGCCAGCAGCTTGTTTGATCAGCCCCAGCATTTT
>TRBV5-1|TRBJ1-2|.|TRBD1
CASSRGTGGANYGYTF
TGCGCCAGCAGCCGTGGGACAGGGGGCGCGAACTATGGCTACACCTTC
>TRBV20-1|TRBJ1-5|.|.
CSASPLLDQPQHF
TGCAGTGCTAGCCCCCTGCTGGATCAGCCCCAGCATTTT
>TRBV21-1|TRBJ2-1|few|.
CASSKVANIRADLEQFF
TGTGCCAGCAGCAAAGTAGCCAATATCCGGGCTGACCTTGAGCAGTTCTTC
>TRBV6-5|TRBJ2-7|.|TRBD2
CASSPGTSGGQYEQYF
TGTGCCAGCAGTCCCGGGACTAGCGGGGGGCAATACGAGCAGTACTTC
>TRBV6-2/TRBV6-3|TRBJ2-3|few|.
CASSYQAADTQYF
TGTGCCAGCAGTTACCAGGCGGCAGATACGCAGTATTTT
>TRBV5-6|TRBJ2-3|many|.
CASSLSGGSTDTQYF
TGTGCCAGCAGCTTGAGCGGCGGGAGCACAGATACGCAGTATTTT
>TRBV6-2/TRBV6-3|TRBJ2-1|few|.
CASAPLGYNEQFF
TGTGCCAGCGCCCCACTAGGGTACAATGAGCAGTTCTTC
>TRBV12-3/TRBV12-4|TRBJ1-2|.|.
CASSLLGYGYTF
TGTGCCAGCAGTTTGTTGGGGTATGGCTACACCTTC
>TRBV20-1|TRBJ2-5|.|.
CSARQAQETQYF
TGCAGTGCCAGACAGGCGCAAGAGACCCAGTACTTC
>TRBV15|TRBJ1-2|few|TRBD1
CATSSSGTGVYGYTF
TGTGCCACCAGCAGTAGTGGGACAGGAGTCTATGGCTACACCTTC
>TRBV12-3/TRBV12-4|TRBJ1-5|.|.
CASSFGQRNQPQHF
TGTGCCAGCAGTTTTGGGCAGCGCAATCAGCCCCAGCATTTT
>TRBV20-1|TRBJ2-3|many|TRBD2
CSAPAGGGYTDTQYF
TGCAGTGCCCCAGCGGGCGGGGGATACACAGATACGCAGTATTTT
>TRBV5-1|TRBJ2-3|.|.
CASSDNRVDTQYF
TGCGCCAGCAGCGATAACAGGGTTGATACGCAGTATTTT
>TRBV20-1|TRBJ2-5|few|TRBD1
CSARGRTGPGF
TGCAGTGCTAGAGGCCGGACAGGCCCGGGTTTC
>TRBV15|TRBJ1-5|many|.
CATSRDHSNQPQHF
TGTGCCACCAGCAGAGACCATAGCAATCAGCCCCAGCATTTT
>TRBV11-2|TRBJ1-3|.|.
CASSPGTLYSGNTIYF
TGTGCCAGCAGCCCCGGGACCCTATACTCTGGAAACACCATATATTTT
>TRBV20-1|TRBJ2-7|.|.
CSARQALGSYEQYF
TGCAGTGCTAGGCAGGCTCTGGGATCCTACGAGCAGTACTTC
>TRBV11-2|TRBJ2-7|many|TRBD1
CASSARSGTGFEQYF
TGTGCCAGCAGCGCCCGCTCCGGGACAGGGTTCGAGCAGTACTTC
>TRBV7-2|TRBJ2-7|few|TRBD1
CASSYRQGGYEQYF
TGTGCCAGCAGCTACCGACAGGGGGGGTACGAGCAGTACTTC
>TRBV4-1|TRBJ2-3|few|.
CASSQDPASGGGYGTDTQYF
TGCGCCAGCAGCCAAGATCCCGCTAGTGGCGGTGGGTATGGCACAGATACGCAGTATTTT
>TRBV7-9|TRBJ2-1|once|.
CASSLGGATPNNEQFF
TGTGCCAGCAGCTTAGGGGGGGCCACACCTAACAATGAGCAGTTCTTC
>TRBV4-1|TRBJ1-5|.|.
CASSQVQRGEQPQHF
TGCGCCAGCAGCCAAGTTCAGAGGGGTGAACAGCCCCAGCATTTT
>TRBV4-3|TRBJ2-7|few|.
CASSQEGRGYEQYF
TGCGCCAGCAGCCAAGAAGGGAGAGGCTACGAGCAGTACTTC
>TRBV6-5|TRBJ2-1|few|.
CASRPTDYNEQFF
TGTGCCAGCAGGCCAACGGACTACAATGAGCAGTTCTTC
>TRBV7-9|TRBJ2-3|many|TRBD2
CASRSGGVFVGTDTQYF
TGTGCCAGCAGGAGCGGGGGAGTCTTTGTCGGCACAGATACGCAGTATTTT
>TRBV20-1|TRBJ2-5|.|TRBD2
CSAPRGAGGRKTQYF
TGCAGTGCCCCCAGGGGAGCGGGGGGGCGGAAGACCCAGTACTTC
>TRBV5-1|TRBJ1-5|many|.
CASSMQGNQPQHF
TGCGCCAGCAGCATGCAGGGGAATCAGCCCCAGCATTTT
>TRBV18|TRBJ2-3|.|.
CASSPSKAIDTQYF
TGTGCCAGCTCACCAAGTAAGGCTATAGATACGCAGTATTTT
>TRBV6-6|TRBJ2-1|.|.
CASSWTGDNEQFF
TGTGCCAGCAGTTGGACGGGGGATAATGAGCAGTTCTTC
>TRBV12-3/TRBV12-4|TRBJ2-1|.|TRBD2
CASSPGLAGTEQFF
TGTGCCAGCAGTCCTGGACTAGCGGGGACTGAGCAGTTCTTC
>TRBV7-6|TRBJ2-1|many|TRBD2
CASSLGLADNNEQFF
TGTGCCAGCAGCTTAGGACTAGCGGACAACAATGAGCAGTTCTTC
>TRBV20-1|TRBJ1-1|.|TRBD1
CSATLDRGYTEAFF
TGCAGTGCGACCCTGGACAGGGGGTACACTGAAGCTTTCTTT
>TRBV7-9|TRBJ2-3|few|TRBD2
CASSPRGGRTDTQYF
TGTGCCAGCAGCCCGCGGGGGGGTCGCACAGATACGCAGTATTTT
>TRBV5-1|TRBJ2-1|many|.
CASSLGQVPNEQFF
TGCGCCAGCAGCTTGGGGCAGGTCCCCAATGAGCAGTTCTTC
>TRBV5-4|TRBJ2-3|many|.
CASSLRTASTDTQYF
TGTGCCAGCAGCTTGCGGACGGCTAGCACAGATACGCAGTATTTT